This TCR beta chain was identified in a study of cytomegalovirus exposure and HLA in healthy donors. The study, taken as a whole, reports: No immune exposure information besides CMV serostatus was available.

The CDR3 sequence is 13 residues long. V dropped 3 bases and J dropped 6 bases, with 11 bases sitting between them. CDR1 is MNHEY and CDR2 is SMNVEV in the germline V gene (reference sequence). Note on this clone: As yet, its antigen is unknown.

With 60 Vbeta and 13 Jbeta primers, the PCR was carried out. In the source study's methods: Among the unique TCR beta chains that a later analysis counted, about 85 million in all, some 10 million were shared. Assay: immunoSEQ multiplex PCR; the TCRdb copy retains only in-frame clones and omits some. V and J calls and clone size come straight from that table; D and trimming were deduced from the DNA. Of about 140,000 clones in the sample, 75% to 85% were seen once. Material for sequencing was PBMCs. The V call is TRBV27, the J call TRBJ1-2, with D maybe TRBD1 (6 bases). The clonotype was recovered from a man aged 45-65 years in good health and CMV-seronegative. Here the CDR3 reads CASSFAGVDGYTF. The CDR3, as DNA: TGTGCCAGCAGTTTTGCAGGGGTCGATGGCTACACCTTC.